Presented here are 3 T cell receptor beta chains from one specimen sequenced in a study of regulatory T cells in long-lasting Graves disease. Time point in this sample: newly diagnosed GD, antithyroid drugs for less than 3 months. PBMC RNA served as the TCR library source. The authors built TCR beta libraries using iRepertoire HTBI primers and Arm-PCR of CDR3 regions. TCRdb re-called the multiplex PCR reads with MiXCR, one entry per CDR3 protein. The sample holds approximately 300,000 distinct CDR3 sequences, 18% seen once. The sample was peripheral blood mononuclear cells (PBMCs), taken at new diagnosis, from a patient treated with antithyroid drugs. The receptors originated from a female donor with Graves disease.

This sequence joins TRBV5-1 and TRBJ2-3; the match to TRBD1 covers 7 bases. This CDR3 region has 14 residues. After removal of 5 bases from V and 8 bases from J, the junction contained 11 bases not matched to a gene. Germline V gene data show CDR1 as SGHRS and CDR2 as YFSETQ. The CDR3 loop reads CASRTRQGPGTQYF. The CDR3 DNA reads as TGCGCCAGCAGAACGAGACAGGGCCCCGGTACGCAGTATTTT.

The chain is built from TRBV4-1 and TRBJ2-7; D not resolved. CDR1 and CDR2 from the germline V gene are MGHRA and YSYEKL. There are 15 residues in the CDR3. V was cut by 4 bases and J by 7 bases, with 20 bases left in between. In DNA, the CDR3 is TGCGCCAGCAGCCCGTCTCCAAGTAGGCGGAATGAGCAGTACTTC. This codes for CASSPSPSRRNEQYF.

A note on this clonotype: Because it lacks the conserved phenylalanine or tryptophan at the end, this CDR3 is likely a read error. The rearrangement uses TRBV5-6 and TRBJ1-1, with D maybe TRBD1 (6 bases). Germline V gene lookup returns CDR1 SGHDT and CDR2 YYEEEE. The CDR3 extends over 15 amino acids. Trimming took off 4 bases at V and 0 bases at J, with 13 bases between the two ends. This CDR3 reads CASSHWGTLNTEAFL. The CDR3 nucleotides read TGTGCCAGCAGCCACTGGGGGACATTGAACACTGAAGCTTTCTTG.